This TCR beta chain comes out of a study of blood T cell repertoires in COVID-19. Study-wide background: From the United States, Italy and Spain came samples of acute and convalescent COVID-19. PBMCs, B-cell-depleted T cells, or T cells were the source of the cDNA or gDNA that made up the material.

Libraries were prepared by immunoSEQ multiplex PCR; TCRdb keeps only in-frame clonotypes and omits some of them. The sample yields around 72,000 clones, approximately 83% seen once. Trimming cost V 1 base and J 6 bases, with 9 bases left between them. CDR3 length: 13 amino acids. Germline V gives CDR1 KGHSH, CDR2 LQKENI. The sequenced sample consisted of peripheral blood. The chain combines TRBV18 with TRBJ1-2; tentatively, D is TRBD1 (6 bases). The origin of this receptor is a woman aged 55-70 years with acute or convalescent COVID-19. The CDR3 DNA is TGTGCCAGCTCACCACTCCACAGGGATGGCTACACCTTC. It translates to CASSPLHRDGYTF.